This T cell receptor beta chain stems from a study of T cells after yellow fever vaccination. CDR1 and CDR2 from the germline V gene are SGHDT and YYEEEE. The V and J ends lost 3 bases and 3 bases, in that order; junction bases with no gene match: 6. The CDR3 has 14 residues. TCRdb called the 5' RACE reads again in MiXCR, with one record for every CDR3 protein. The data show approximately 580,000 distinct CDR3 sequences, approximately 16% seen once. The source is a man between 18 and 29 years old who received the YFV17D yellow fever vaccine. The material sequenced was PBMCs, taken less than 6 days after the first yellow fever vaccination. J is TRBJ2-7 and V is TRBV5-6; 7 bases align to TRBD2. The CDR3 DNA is TGTGCCAGCAGCTGGGCGGGGGACCTCTACGAGCAGTACTTC. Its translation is CASSWAGDLYEQYF.